This T cell receptor beta chain was obtained from a study of cytomegalovirus exposure and HLA in healthy donors. The PCR contained 60 Vbeta and 13 Jbeta primers. Data came from immunoSEQ multiplex PCR; TCRdb stores just in-frame clones and leaves some out. This sample has some 150,000 clones, with over 75% found just once. This clonotype was sampled from a man aged 40-49 years in good health and CMV-seronegative. Sequenced material: PBMCs.

The CDR3 DNA reads as TGCGCCAGCAGCTTGTCTTCAGGGGGAGAGACCCAGTACTTC. It specifies CASSLSSGGETQYF. The chain is built from TRBV5-1 and TRBJ2-5, with 7 positions matching TRBD1. Germline assignment: CDR1 SGHRS and CDR2 YFSETQ. The CDR3 length is 14 residues. The J segment lost 4 bases and the V segment lost 1 base, leaving 4 bases of the junction unmatched. The full variable domain, completed using reference TRBV5-1 and TRBJ2-5, is KAGVTQTPRYLIKTRGQQVTLSCSPISGHRSVSWYQQTPGQGLQFLFEYFSETQRNKGNFPGRFSGRQFSNSRSEMNVSTLELGDSALYLCASSLSSGGETQYFGPGTRLLVL.